This is a list of T cell receptor beta chains from one sample in a study of blood T cell repertoires in COVID-19. Generated by immunoSEQ multiplex PCR, the TCRdb table keeps only in-frame clones and is missing some. This table has tens of thousands of clones, about 82% appearing once. The sample comprised peripheral blood. These receptors originate from a man over 45 with active COVID-19. Both conserved end residues are part of each CDR3. The D gene is left open where the match is weak. Clone size appears in some rows only: once, few, many, or a class for an expanded clone.

j_call d_call v_call clone_size cdr3_nt cdr3_aa
TRBJ2-2 . TRBV24-1 . TGTGCCACCAGTGATGCGACGGGACAAGGGAACACCGGGGAGCTGTTTTTT CATSDATGQGNTGELFF
TRBJ2-5 . TRBV5-5 . TGTGCCAGCTGCAATTTCAGGGGTCATGCGGGAGAGACCCAGTACTTC CASCNFRGHAGETQYF
TRBJ2-6 TRBD1 TRBV20-1 . TGCAGTGCTAGTAACAGGGGAACCTCCAACTCTGGGGCCAACGTCCTGACTTTC CSASNRGTSNSGANVLTF
TRBJ1-2 TRBD1 TRBV30 . TGTGCCTGGAGGTCACCTGGAGGGGGCGGTAACTATGGCTACACCTTC CAWRSPGGGGNYGYTF
TRBJ2-2 . TRBV10-1 few TGCGCCAGCAGTGAGACGGTGGGGGGGCCTACCGGGGAGCTGTTTTTT CASSETVGGPTGELFF
TRBJ1-3 . TRBV5-1 . TGCGCCAGCAGCCCTTTAGAGGGAAACACCATATATTTT CASSPLEGNTIYF
TRBJ2-4 TRBD1 TRBV12-3/TRBV12-4 . TGTGCCAGCAGCCTGGGACAGTTTTCCATTCAGTACTTC CASSLGQFSIQYF
TRBJ1-1 . TRBV4-1 few TGCGCCAGCAGCCCAGTGGGGGGGCTCTTGTCGACTGAAGCTTTCTTT CASSPVGGLLSTEAFF
TRBJ2-2 . TRBV6-4 . TGTGCCAGCAGTGACTCAGGTAGCGGAAACACCGGGGAGCTGTTTTTT CASSDSGSGNTGELFF
TRBJ1-1 . TRBV6-5 . TGTGCCAGCAGTTACTTTGGACAGTACACTGAAGCTTTCTTT CASSYFGQYTEAFF
TRBJ2-1 TRBD2 TRBV6-5 once TGTGCCAGCAGTTACTCGACGGGCGGGAGATATGAGCAGTTCTTC CASSYSTGGRYEQFF
TRBJ2-5 . TRBV9 few TGTGCCAGCAGCTTAAGTACCGCCGGTGCTCAAGAGACCCAGTACTTC CASSLSTAGAQETQYF
TRBJ1-3 TRBD1 TRBV5-1 . TGCGCCAGCAGACCGGGACAGAGCTCTGGAAACACCATATATTTT CASRPGQSSGNTIYF
TRBJ1-1 . TRBV7-9 . TGTGCCAGCAGCTCGGACAACCTTAACACTGAAGCTTTCTTT CASSSDNLNTEAFF
TRBJ1-3 TRBD1 TRBV4-2 . TGTGCCAGCAGCCAAATCGACAGGGCCCACGGAAACACCATATATTTT CASSQIDRAHGNTIYF
TRBJ2-2 TRBD2 TRBV6-8 . TGTGCGGGTGGGCGGGAGTATGACGGGGAGCTGTTTTTT CAGGREYDGELFF
TRBJ1-2 TRBD1 TRBV12-3/TRBV12-4 . TGTGCCAGCAGTCCACAGGGGGCCCATGGCTACACCTTC CASSPQGAHGYTF
TRBJ2-1 . TRBV4-1 . TGCGCCAGCAGCCTTCTGAACGGGTATGAGCAGTTCTTC CASSLLNGYEQFF
TRBJ2-5 . TRBV10-2 . TGCGCCAGCAGTGAGTCGCGGGGAAAGACCCAGTACTTC CASSESRGKTQYF
TRBJ1-1 . TRBV5-8 once TGTGCCAGCAGCTTGGCCATTGGCGGGGGAACTGAAGCTTTCTTT CASSLAIGGGTEAFF
TRBJ1-1 TRBD1 TRBV5-6 . TGTGCCAGCAGTCGCGAATGGGCAGGGGGGATGAACACTGAAGCTTTCTTT CASSREWAGGMNTEAFF
TRBJ1-5 . TRBV6-6 once TGTGCCAGCAGTTACTCGAGTATCCTTAGCAATCAGCCCCAGCATTTT CASSYSSILSNQPQHF
TRBJ2-3 TRBD1 TRBV5-1 . TGCGCCAGCAGCTCCGGGACAGTGGCAGATACGCAGTATTTT CASSSGTVADTQYF